This TCR beta chain was sequenced in a study of T cell clones after liver transplantation. The repertoire was sequenced with immunoSEQ multiplex PCR; TCRdb's copy has only in-frame clones and lacks some. The sample has approximately 50,000 clones; 70% to 75% are singletons. The CDR3 is made up of 14 amino acids. Trimming took off 8 bases at V and 4 bases at J, with 12 bases between the two ends. Per germline, CDR1 SNHLY and CDR2 FYNNEI. This clone turned up a few times. V is TRBV2 and J is TRBJ2-6, with no clear D. This TCR came from a human patient who received a liver transplant. The T cells may partly be graft donor cells. This sample comprised CD4+ T cells from blood, obtained more than 52 months after liver transplant. CDR3 DNA sequence: TGTGCCAGCGCCGATACCTCCGGGGCCAACGTCCTGACTTTC. Amino acid sequence: CASADTSGANVLTF.